A selection of T cell receptor beta chains follows, all from one sample in a study of response to subunit inactivated influenza vaccine. MiXCR was run by TCRdb on the RT-PCR reads, yielding one entry per CDR3 protein. The sample includes about 540,000 distinct CDR3 sequences, less than 25% seen only once; the top ten take approximately 2.9%. These data also featured in a second study, about T cells expressing NK-cell markers.

This specimen was CD4+ T cells sorted from PBMCs, taken roughly 12 days after vaccination. These receptors all come from a man between 45 and 60 years old who received an inactivated influenza vaccine. CDR3s include the opening cysteine and the closing phenylalanine or tryptophan. A D gene is named only where the DNA matches it firmly. Clone size is stated in some rows and not others, as once, few, many or a class when expanded.

j_call clone_size v_call d_call cdr3_nt cdr3_aa
TRBJ2-1 few TRBV7-2 TRBD1 TGTGCCGGGAGTCCGGTTACAGGGGGTTTTGAGCAGTTCTTC CAGSPVTGGFEQFF
TRBJ1-1 few TRBV7-2 - TGTGCCAGCAGCTTCCAACTAGGATCAGGCACTGAAGCTTTCTTT CASSFQLGSGTEAFF
TRBJ2-1 few TRBV4-3 TRBD2 TGCGCCAGCAGCCAAGGATGGGGGAGGGCCTATGAGCAGTTCTTC CASSQGWGRAYEQFF
TRBJ2-1 few TRBV7-8 TRBD2 TGTGCCAGCAGCCCGCGGACTAGCGGGGGTTCCTTAAGCTCCTACAATGAGCAGTTCTTC CASSPRTSGGSLSSYNEQFF
TRBJ2-1 - TRBV7-2 - TGTGCCAGCAGCCGTAGGGCGCGCGGGGAGAGTGAGCAGTTCTTC CASSRRARGESEQFF
TRBJ1-1 - TRBV18 - TGTGCCAGCTCACCACCGGCCGGGACTGAAGCTTTCTTT CASSPPAGTEAFF
TRBJ2-5 - TRBV9 - TGTGCCAGCAGCGTAGGAGTTTTAGAGACCCAGTACTTC CASSVGVLETQYF
TRBJ2-7 - TRBV5-1 - TGCGCCAGCAGCTCACAGGAGCTCGAGCAGTACTTC CASSSQELEQYF
TRBJ1-2 few TRBV20-1 - TGCAGTGCTTCCCCGGTGGGGGGTCCTCGGGGCTACACCTTC CSASPVGGPRGYTF
TRBJ2-2 - TRBV11-2 - TGTGCCAGCATCCAACCACTAGTAAGGGGTAACGGGGAGCTGTTTTTT CASIQPLVRGNGELFF
TRBJ2-7 - TRBV4-1 TRBD1 TGCGCCAGCAGCCAAGGCGGACAGGGGTCCTACGAGCAGTACTTC CASSQGGQGSYEQYF
TRBJ2-7 - TRBV28 - TGTGCCAGCAGACCTAACAGGGGGGGCTACGAGCAGTACTTC CASRPNRGGYEQYF
TRBJ2-3 few TRBV11-2 TRBD2 TGTGCCAGCAGCTTAAGGCGGGGGGGCCACGCAGATACGCAGTATTTT CASSLRRGGHADTQYF
TRBJ2-1 few TRBV3-1 - TGTGCCAGCAGCCAAGTGTCCTTAAGGGGCCTATACAATGAGCAGTTCTTC CASSQVSLRGLYNEQFF
TRBJ1-5 - TRBV7-7 TRBD1 TGTGCTAGCAGCAATCAGGGGGTTGGCAATCAGCCCCAGCATTTT CASSNQGVGNQPQHF
TRBJ2-5 - TRBV28 - TGTGCCAGCAGATCAGGGTTACGTGATTGGGAGACCCAGTACTTC CASRSGLRDWETQYF
TRBJ2-1 - TRBV20-1 - TGCAGTGCTACTCGATCCGCCGGCGGGGACGAGCAGTTCTTC CSATRSAGGDEQFF